The 19 T cell receptor beta chains listed next were all sequenced from one sample in a study of blood T cells in healthy people across ages. Primed by a sample-barcoded 5' primer and a J-beta primer mix, a second PCR proceeded for about 7 to 12 cycles. TCRdb ran MiXCR on the 5' RACE reads and lists one entry per CDR3 protein. This sample has around 690,000 distinct CDR3 sequences; roughly 50% occur once, and the top ten carry 30% to 40%. The sequenced sample consisted of blood. The receptors were gathered from a man between 60 and 70 years old in good health.

The chain combines TRBV10-3 with TRBJ2-5; TRBD1 is a possible D gene (6 bases). V dropped 3 bases and J dropped 3 bases, with 14 bases sitting between them. The CDR3 covers 15 residues. The germline gives CDR1 ENHRY, CDR2 SYGVKD. CDR3 bases: TGTGCCATCAGTGAAGTTAGGACAGAGAAAGAGACCCAGTACTTC. Amino acids: CAISEVRTEKETQYF.

The rearrangement uses TRBV10-3 and TRBJ2-3, with a weak D call TRBD2 (6 bases). Germline values: CDR1 ENHRY, CDR2 SYGVKD. Trimming pared 6 bases from V and 2 bases from J, leaving 12 bases between. CDR3 length equals 14 residues. DNA for the CDR3: TGTGCCATCAGGGAAGGGGAGGCCACAGATACGCAGTATTTT. This gives the protein CAIREGEATDTQYF.

This clonotype has only a few counts. The J gene is TRBJ2-1, the V gene TRBV28; TRBD2 matches at 9 bases. With V trimmed by 5 bases and J by 9 bases, 11 bases remained unmatched. Germline CDR1 is MDHEN and CDR2 is SYDVKM. The CDR3 is 15 amino acids. The CDR3 reads CASSPRGLAAGEQFF. DNA for the CDR3: TGTGCCAGCAGTCCCCGGGGACTAGCAGCCGGTGAGCAGTTCTTC.

The J gene is TRBJ1-2, the V gene TRBV10-3; 12 bases are a match to TRBD1. V shed 6 bases and J 6 bases; nucleotides not matched to a gene: 8. CDR1 ENHRY and CDR2 SYGVKD come from the germline V gene. The CDR3 consists of 15 residues. CDR3 sequence reads: CAIRDPGQGANGYTF. In DNA, the CDR3 is TGTGCCATCAGGGATCCGGGACAGGGGGCGAATGGCTACACCTTC.

This chain connects TRBV4-2 to TRBJ1-2, with 8 nucleotides matching TRBD1. V lost 3 bases and J lost 4; bases outside the gene matches: 4. CDR1 and CDR2 (germline): LGHNA, YNFKEQ. CDR3 length: 14 residues. The CDR3 spells CASSHSGTGYGYTF. The CDR3 region has the DNA TGTGCCAGCAGCCATTCCGGGACAGGCTATGGCTACACCTTC.

Comment on this clonotype: A junction end diverges from the germline sequence, so it may reflect a read error. The chain uses TRBV7-9 and TRBJ2-5; D is unresolved. The DNA end favors TRBJ2-1, so the J call may be wrong. Germline V gives CDR1 SEHNR, CDR2 FQNEAQ (reference sequence). The length of the CDR3 is 14 residues. CDR3 amino acids: CAGSLNQAQETQFF. The CDR3 DNA is TGTGCCGGCAGCTTGAATCAGGCCCAAGAGACCCAGTTCTTC.

This clonotype was observed a few times. The DNA for the CDR3 is TGTGCCAGCAGCTTAGATGGACAGCTTTTCAATGAGCAGTTCTTC. It translates to CASSLDGQLFNEQFF. The V call is TRBV7-2, the J call TRBJ2-1; tentatively, D is TRBD1 (6 bases). This CDR3 has 15 residues. V was cut by 1 base and J by 6 bases, with 13 bases left in between. The germline CDR1 and CDR2 sequences are SGHTA and FQGNSA.

The chain links TRBV4-1 to TRBJ2-5; the match to TRBD1 covers 7 bases. The DNA end lines up better with TRBJ2-7; the J call may be wrong. Germline V gene sequence: CDR1 MGHRA, CDR2 YSYEKL. This CDR3 has 15 residues. In DNA, the CDR3 is TGCGCCAGCAGCCAAGTTCCGGGGACAGCCTACGAGCAGTACTTC. This codes for CASSQVPGTAYEQYF.

The sample holds a few counts of this clonotype. The chain recombines TRBV10-3 with TRBJ2-7; possibly TRBD1 for D (6 bases). The CDR3 length is 13 residues. CDR1 is ENHRY and CDR2 is SYGVKD in the germline V gene. Trimming cost V 5 bases and J 0 bases, with 8 bases left between them. DNA of the CDR3: TGTGCCATCAGTCCAGGGGCCTCCTACGAGCAGTACTTC. It encodes CAISPGASYEQYF.

The table lists this clonotype with a count of one. The chain employs TRBV5-1 and TRBJ2-5; 10 bases map to TRBD2. This CDR3 region has 15 residues. Losses at the gene ends were 5 bases for V and 1 base for J; bases not matched to a gene: 5. CDR1 SGHRS and CDR2 YFSETQ come from the germline V gene. Written as DNA, the CDR3 is TGCGCCAGCAGGCCCCTAGCGGGGGCCCAAGAGACCCAGTACTTC. As protein: CASRPLAGAQETQYF.

The gene calls are TRBV9 and TRBJ2-7; no clear D. Trimming removed 0 bases from V and 0 bases from J, with 7 bases in between. From germline, CDR1 is SGDLS and CDR2 YYNGEE. The CDR3 contains 14 residues. The CDR3 region has the DNA TGTGCCAGCAGCGTAGCTGACACCTCCTACGAGCAGTACTTC. Residues: CASSVADTSYEQYF.

V gene TRBV12-3 or TRBV12-4 combines with J gene TRBJ2-5; TRBD2 agrees at 13 bases. CDR3 size: 16 residues. The junction had 9 bases not matched to a gene; V was cut back by 6 bases and J by 5 bases. The CDR3 sequence: CASRPTSGGVFETQYF. The CDR3 DNA reads TGTGCCAGCAGGCCCACTAGCGGGGGGGTATTTGAGACCCAGTACTTC.

The CDR3 protein is CATSRGGTANEKLFF. The DNA for the CDR3 is TGTGCCACCAGCAGAGGCGGGACGGCTAATGAAAAACTGTTTTTT. The chain recombines TRBV15 with TRBJ1-4, with D perhaps TRBD1 (5 bases). The V end lost 1 base, the J end lost 3 bases, and 9 bases lay between the germline ends. The germline V gene has CDR1 LNHNV and CDR2 YYDKDF (reference sequence). This CDR3 contains 15 residues.

DNA for the CDR3: TGTGCCAGCAGCTTGAGCAGGATGGGGAACATTCAGTACTTC. Protein sequence: CASSLSRMGNIQYF. The chain has TRBV11-2 and TRBJ2-4, with D hard to call. Germline values: CDR1 SGHAT, CDR2 FQNNGV. V gave up 3 bases and J gave up 7 bases, with 13 bases separating them. This CDR3 comprises 14 residues.

This chain connects TRBV11-1 to TRBJ1-2; 10 bases agree with TRBD1. J lost 8 bases, V lost 5 bases, and 11 bases had no gene match. Germline CDR1 reads SGHAT; CDR2 reads FQDESV (reference sequence). This CDR3 has 15 residues. This CDR3 reads CASSPRQGAGDGYTF. Here the CDR3 DNA reads TGTGCCAGCAGCCCTAGACAGGGGGCGGGAGACGGCTACACCTTC.

The J gene is TRBJ1-6, the V gene TRBV20-1; D is uncertain. The germline V and J ends were trimmed by 3 bases and 7 bases, with 10 bases remaining between them. CDR3 length: 13 amino acids. The germline V gene encodes CDR1 DFQATT and CDR2 SNEGSKA (reference sequence). As DNA, the CDR3 is TGCAGTGCTAGTGACTTAGAGAATTCACCCCTCCACTTT. Its protein is CSASDLENSPLHF.

This clonotype was counted between two and nine times. V and J are TRBV2 and TRBJ2-3; TRBD2 matches 9 bases. Germline values: CDR1 SNHLY, CDR2 FYNNEI. The CDR3 loop spans 15 amino acids. With 6 bases clipped from V and 4 bases from J, the junction kept 8 bases outside the gene matches. Here the CDR3 reads CASRPGTSSADTQYF. The CDR3 DNA reads TGTGCCAGCAGACCCGGGACTAGCAGCGCAGATACGCAGTATTTT.

The table lists this clonotype with a few counts. This sequence joins TRBV7-2 and TRBJ2-3; 7 bases are shared with TRBD1. V lost 10 bases and J lost 1; bases outside the gene matches: 5. The germline V gene encodes CDR1 SGHTA and CDR2 FQGNSA. The CDR3 sequence is 13 residues long. The CDR3 reads CATRQGGTDTQYF. As DNA, the CDR3 is TGTGCCACCCGACAGGGAGGCACAGATACGCAGTATTTT.

This chain connects TRBV2 to TRBJ1-2, with D perhaps TRBD1 (6 bases). CDR3 length equals 14 residues. V was pared by 6 bases and J by 1 base, with 12 bases between. The germline V gene encodes CDR1 SNHLY and CDR2 FYNNEI. The CDR3 DNA reads as TGTGCCAGCAGCACAGGGAACAATAACTATGGCTACACCTTC. This encodes CASSTGNNNYGYTF.